Sequencing of this TCR beta chain was carried out in a study of CD4 T cells in relation to SARS-CoV-2 and coronaviruses. Points from the study as a whole: Memory recall responses, not primary responses primed in culture, are what the assay detects.

This CDR3 comprises 11 residues. Germline V gene sequence: CDR1 MNHEY, CDR2 SMNVEV (reference sequence). V shed 7 bases and J shed 7 bases, with 10 bases lying between them. Points on this clone: What it binds is not known.

TCRdb's table, derived via immunoSEQ multiplex PCR, lists solely in-frame clones and lacks some. This table has 36,000 or so clones, 77% appearing once. The chain links TRBV27 to TRBJ1-1; D unclear. Input material: memory CD4+ T cells from PBMCs, cultured in vitro. The clonotype originates from an adult with COVID-19. This CDR3 is CASKRRIEAFF. The CDR3 nucleotides read TGTGCCAGCAAGAGGCGTATTGAAGCTTTCTTT.